The 10 T cell receptor beta chains below were found in one sample sequenced in a study of lymphopenia after photon versus proton radiotherapy (dated by TCRdb to the late 2010s). Receptor libraries were prepared by the immunoSEQ multiplex PCR assay. TCRdb's version of the immuneACCESS table is confined to in-frame rearrangements and falls short of the full clone set. An unresolved V gene accounts for under half of the shortfall where checked; the remainder is of unknown origin. The sample table shows around 55,000 clones, and approximately 88% are seen once. The ten top clones hold about 1.9% of the sample. The sample consisted of peripheral blood, taken from a patient treated with proton-based radiotherapy. The receptor source for this set is a man aged 60 to 69 with pancreatic cancer.

The chain combines TRBV7-2 with TRBJ2-1, with 8 nucleotides matching TRBD2. CDR3 length: 17 residues. V was pared by 2 bases and J by 0 bases, with 6 bases of the junction left unmatched. Germline loops: CDR1 SGHTA, CDR2 FQGNSA. The CDR3: CASSLRREASSYNEQFF. The CDR3 bases are TGTGCCAGCAGCTTACGGCGGGAGGCCTCCTCCTACAATGAGCAGTTCTTC.

V and J are TRBV21-1 and TRBJ1-2. TRBV21-1 is shown as a pseudogene. There are 16 residues in the CDR3. CDR3 DNA: TGTGCCAGCAGCAAAGCGTTAGCTACAGATATCTATGGCTACACCTTC. Protein: CASSKALATDIYGYTF.

The chain uses TRBV28 and TRBJ1-4, with D possibly TRBD1 on 5 matching bases. There are 14 residues in the CDR3. Trimming cost V 6 bases and J 4 bases, with 12 bases left between them. The germline CDR1 and CDR2 sequences are MDHEN and SYDVKM. The CDR3 sequence: CASSTGLHNEKLFF. The CDR3 coding sequence is TGTGCCAGCAGCACGGGACTACATAATGAAAAACTGTTTTTT. Drawing the rest from reference TRBV28 and TRBJ1-4, the complete variable domain is DVKVTQSSRYLVKRTGEKVFLECVQDMDHENMFWYRQDPGLGLRLIYFSYDVKMKEKGDIPEGYSVSREKKERFSLILESASTNQTSMYLCASSTGLHNEKLFFGSGTQLSVL.

This chain joins TRBV11-3 and TRBJ2-1; D not resolved. Germline V gene sequence: CDR1 SGHNT, CDR2 YENEEA. V was trimmed by 5 bases and J by 6 bases, leaving 11 bases between them. This CDR3 region has 13 residues. The CDR3 is CASSPPNANEQFF. The CDR3 coding sequence is TGTGCCAGCAGCCCTCCGAACGCCAATGAGCAGTTCTTC.

A single count supports this clone. The chain joins TRBV6-5 to TRBJ2-3; the D is unclear. Trimming left V 6 bases short and J 0 bases short, with 10 bases between. CDR1 is MNHEY and CDR2 is SVGAGI in the germline V gene. CDR3 length: 14 residues. The chain's CDR3 is CASSPMLSTDTQYF. The CDR3 bases are TGTGCCAGCAGCCCTATGCTCAGCACAGATACGCAGTATTTT.

Only one count was recorded for this clone. The chain has TRBV5-4 and TRBJ2-7, with D possibly matching TRBD2 (5 bases). The CDR3 is 15 amino acids. Germline CDR1 and CDR2: SGHNT and YYREEE (reference sequence). Trimming shortened V by 2 bases and J by 7 bases, and 19 bases separated the two germline ends. For the CDR3, the DNA is TGTGCCAGCAGCTTCCGACCGGGGTCCTCTAAAGAGCAGTACTTC. Protein: CASSFRPGSSKEQYF. The full variable domain, rest sourced from reference TRBV5-4 and TRBJ2-7, is ETGVTQSPTHLIKTRGQQVTLRCSSQSGHNTVSWYQQALGQGPQFIFQYYREEENGRGNFPPRFSGLQFPNYSSELNVNALELDDSALYLCASSFRPGSSKEQYFGPGTRLTVT.

The CDR3 loop reads CASSLLSGIGETQYF. CDR3 in DNA: TGTGCCAGCAGCCTCCTTAGCGGGATAGGCGAGACCCAGTACTTC. The chain links TRBV7-8 to TRBJ2-5, with TRBD2 matching over 8 bases. The junction had 10 bases not matched to a gene; V was cut back by 5 bases and J by 5 bases. The CDR3 is 15 amino acids. The germline V gene has CDR1 SGHVS and CDR2 FQNEAQ.

The chain combines TRBV7-3 with TRBJ2-3; 7 positions match TRBD1. Germline trimming cut 2 bases from V and 2 bases from J; bases unmatched to any gene: 4. This CDR3 is built from 15 residues. The germline gives CDR1 SGHTA, CDR2 FQGTGA. The CDR3 bases are TGTGCCAGCAGCTTAGAAGGGACAGCCACAGATACGCAGTATTTT. Protein: CASSLEGTATDTQYF.

The genes are TRBV7-9 and TRBJ2-7; 9 nucleotides agree with TRBD1. The V and J ends lost 3 bases and 7 bases, in that order; junction bases with no gene match: 1. This CDR3 spans 12 amino acids. Germline values: CDR1 SEHNR, CDR2 FQNEAQ (reference sequence). CDR3 in amino acids: CASSFGTGEQYF. CDR3 in DNA: TGTGCCAGCAGCTTCGGGACAGGGGAGCAGTACTTC.

Here the CDR3 reads CASSLLQGDYEQFF. The DNA for the CDR3 is TGTGCCAGCAGTTTGTTACAGGGGGACTATGAGCAGTTCTTC. This chain links TRBV28 with TRBJ2-1, with TRBD1 matching 8 bases. Germline V gene data show CDR1 as MDHEN and CDR2 as SYDVKM. CDR3 size: 14 residues. With 3 bases clipped from V and 8 bases from J, the junction kept 6 bases outside the gene matches.